This T cell receptor (beta chain) was documented in a study of T cell repertoires in cytomegalovirus infection. Study information: In public TCR beta signatures, there were indications of both CMV infection and matching HLA type.

The length of the CDR3 is 15 residues. Germline-derived CDR1 and CDR2 are MNHEY and SVGAGI. Trimming stripped 6 bases from V and 1 base from J, with 13 bases between. This clonotype was recorded a few times. TCRdb processed the reads anew with MiXCR; each CDR3 protein has one entry. There are over 300,000 distinct CDR3 sequences in the sample; more than 8% occur only once, and 4.3% lies in the top ten. The TCR comes from a human donor in good health (CMV status not recorded). Some clones in this sample may be carry-over from other donors' samples. The chain links TRBV6-5 to TRBJ2-1; D is possibly TRBD1 or TRBD2 (5 bases each). The sequenced sample consisted of PBMCs. The CDR3 protein is CASRTGTASYNEQFF. CDR3 DNA sequence: TGTGCCAGCAGGACTGGGACGGCATCCTACAATGAGCAGTTCTTC.